This T cell receptor beta chain was profiled in a study of beta chain features in type 1 diabetes. This clone has just a few counts. V trimming: 2 bases; J trimming: 7 bases; junction bases outside the gene matches: 7. Per germline, CDR1 SGHNT and CDR2 YENEEA. This CDR3 region has 15 residues. cDNA synthesis used the whole RNA isolate, giving expressed TCRB sequences. Sequenced by immunoSEQ multiplex PCR; TCRdb stores in-frame clones only, minus some. The repertoire includes around 350,000 clones, 10% to 15% of them detected once, and roughly 0.015% sits in the top ten. The source is a man younger than 30 in good health. The source material was naive CD4+ T cells from blood. V usage is TRBV11-3 and J usage is TRBJ2-1; 8 bases map to TRBD1. CDR3 amino acids: CASSLFGQGKNEQFF. DNA for the CDR3: TGTGCCAGCAGCTTATTCGGACAGGGTAAGAATGAGCAGTTCTTC. The entire variable domain, with the rest obtained from reference TRBV11-3 and TRBJ2-1, is as follows: EAGVVQSPRYKIIEKKQPVAFWCNPISGHNTLYWYLQNLGQGPELLIRYENEEAVDDSQLPKDRFSAERLKGVDSTLKIQPAELGDSAVYLCASSLFGQGKNEQFFGPGTRLTVL.